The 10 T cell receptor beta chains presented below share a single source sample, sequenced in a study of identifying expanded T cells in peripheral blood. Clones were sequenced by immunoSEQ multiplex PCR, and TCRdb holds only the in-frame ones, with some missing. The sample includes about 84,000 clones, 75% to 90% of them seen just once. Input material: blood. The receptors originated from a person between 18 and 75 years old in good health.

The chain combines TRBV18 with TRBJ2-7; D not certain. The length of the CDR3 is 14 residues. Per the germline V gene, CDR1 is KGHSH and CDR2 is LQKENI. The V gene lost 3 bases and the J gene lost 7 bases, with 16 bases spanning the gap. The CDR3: CASSPSPGTGEQYF. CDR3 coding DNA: TGTGCCAGCTCACCTTCACCGGGTACTGGTGAGCAGTACTTC.

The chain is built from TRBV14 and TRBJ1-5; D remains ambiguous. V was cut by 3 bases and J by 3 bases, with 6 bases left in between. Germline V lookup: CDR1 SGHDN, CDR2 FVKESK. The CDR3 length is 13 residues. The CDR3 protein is CASSQYLNQPQHF. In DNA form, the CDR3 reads TGTGCCAGCAGCCAGTACCTCAATCAGCCCCAGCATTTT.

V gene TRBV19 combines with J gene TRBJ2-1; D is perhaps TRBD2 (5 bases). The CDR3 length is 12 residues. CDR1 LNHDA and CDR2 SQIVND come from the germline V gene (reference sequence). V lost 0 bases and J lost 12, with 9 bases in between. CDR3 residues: CASSIDPGWQFF. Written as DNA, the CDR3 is TGTGCCAGTAGTATAGATCCGGGGTGGCAGTTCTTC.

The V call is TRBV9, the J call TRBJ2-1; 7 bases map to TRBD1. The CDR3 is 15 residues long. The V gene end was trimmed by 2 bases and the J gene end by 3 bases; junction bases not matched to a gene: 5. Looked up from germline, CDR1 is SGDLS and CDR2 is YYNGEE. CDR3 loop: CASSVGRGIYNEQFF. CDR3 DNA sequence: TGTGCCAGCAGCGTCGGCAGGGGGATCTACAATGAGCAGTTCTTC.

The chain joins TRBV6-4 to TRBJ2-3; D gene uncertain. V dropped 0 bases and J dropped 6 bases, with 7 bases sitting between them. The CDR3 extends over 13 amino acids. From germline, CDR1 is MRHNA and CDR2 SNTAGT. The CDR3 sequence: CASSDSRGDTQYF. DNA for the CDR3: TGTGCCAGCAGTGACTCGAGAGGTGATACGCAGTATTTT.

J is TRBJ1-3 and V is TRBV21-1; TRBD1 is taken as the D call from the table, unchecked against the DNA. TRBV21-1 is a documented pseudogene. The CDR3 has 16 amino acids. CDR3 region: CASSKSSTDYGNTIYF. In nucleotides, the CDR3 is TGTGCCAGCAGCAAATCCTCGACAGATTATGGAAACACCATATATTTT.

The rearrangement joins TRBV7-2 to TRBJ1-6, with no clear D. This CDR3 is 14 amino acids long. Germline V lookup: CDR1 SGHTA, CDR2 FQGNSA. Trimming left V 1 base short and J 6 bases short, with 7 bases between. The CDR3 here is CASSLVFPNSPLHF. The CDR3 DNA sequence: TGTGCCAGCAGCTTAGTTTTTCCTAATTCACCCCTCCACTTT. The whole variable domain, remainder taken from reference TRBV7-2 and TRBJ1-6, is GAGVSQSPSNKVTEKGKDVELRCDPISGHTALYWYRQSLGQGLEFLIYFQGNSAPDKSGLPSDRFSAERTGGSVSTLTIQRTQQEDSAVYLCASSLVFPNSPLHFGNGTRLTVT.

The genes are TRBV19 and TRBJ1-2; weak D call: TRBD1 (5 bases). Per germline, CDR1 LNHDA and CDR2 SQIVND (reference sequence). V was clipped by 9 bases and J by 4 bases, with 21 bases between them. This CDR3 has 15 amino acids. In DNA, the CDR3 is TGTGCCAGCAGAGATGGATACGGGGGAATCTATGGCTACACCTTC. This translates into CASRDGYGGIYGYTF.

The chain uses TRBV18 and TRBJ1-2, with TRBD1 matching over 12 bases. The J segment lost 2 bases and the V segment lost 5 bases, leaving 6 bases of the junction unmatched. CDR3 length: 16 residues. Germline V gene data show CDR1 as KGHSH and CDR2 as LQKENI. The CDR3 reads CASSSGTGGANYGYTF. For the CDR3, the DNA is TGTGCCAGCTCATCCGGGACAGGGGGCGCCAACTATGGCTACACCTTC.

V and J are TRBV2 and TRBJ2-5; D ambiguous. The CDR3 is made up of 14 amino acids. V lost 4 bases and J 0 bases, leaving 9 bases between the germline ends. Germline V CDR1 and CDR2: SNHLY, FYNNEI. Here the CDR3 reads CASSATVYQETQYF. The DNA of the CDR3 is TGTGCCAGCAGTGCGACGGTGTACCAAGAGACCCAGTACTTC.